One sample yielded the 17 T cell receptor beta chains listed below, sequenced in a study of OX40 agonist ivuxolimab in advanced cancers. Here immunoSEQ multiplex PCR was the method, and the copy in TCRdb shows in-frame clones only, minus some. Of 80,000 to 90,000 clones in the sample, roughly 80% were seen once. The material was CD4+ or CD8+ T cells sorted from blood, obtained in a trial of the OX40 agonist ivuxolimab. The receptors derive from an adult with an advanced solid tumor such as melanoma, head and neck, liver or kidney cancer.

The V and J genes are TRBV5-4 and TRBJ1-1; the D is unclear. CDR1 is SGHNT and CDR2 is YYREEE in the germline V gene (reference sequence). The CDR3 contains 13 residues. V lost 3 bases to trimming and J lost 1 base, with 7 bases between them. The CDR3 region is CASSYRANTEAFF. The CDR3 nucleotides are TGTGCCAGCAGCTATCGAGCGAACACTGAAGCTTTCTTT.

CDR3 bases: TGTGCCAGCAGCTTGGGGGCGTTCACCTCTGGAAACACCATATATTTT. Translation gives CASSLGAFTSGNTIYF. V and J are TRBV5-6 and TRBJ1-3; D not certain. Germline CDR1 reads SGHDT; CDR2 reads YYEEEE. Trimming stripped 0 bases from V and 0 bases from J, with 10 bases between. This CDR3 region has 16 residues. Combining the CDR3 with reference TRBV5-6 and TRBJ1-3 gives the whole variable domain DAGVTQSPTHLIKTRGQQVTLRCSPKSGHDTVSWYQQALGQGPQFIFQYYEEEERQRGNFPDRFSGHQFPNYSSELNVNALLLGDSALYLCASSLGAFTSGNTIYFGEGSWLTVV.

This clone has more than one count but fewer than ten. The chain has TRBV10-2 and TRBJ1-6; D is possibly TRBD1 (5 bases). This CDR3 region has 16 residues. Germline CDR1 is WSHSY and CDR2 is SAAADI. Deletions cut 6 bases from V and 5 bases from J, with 17 bases between. DNA of the CDR3: TGCGCCAGCAGGGTTACCGGGGCTCGGAATAATTCACCCCTCCACTTT. Residues: CASRVTGARNNSPLHF.

This chain joins TRBV7-3 and TRBJ2-1, with a possible D match to TRBD1 (5 bases). Trimming shortened V by 5 bases and J by 5 bases, and 19 bases separated the two germline ends. The germline gives CDR1 SGHTA, CDR2 FQGTGA. The CDR3 has 16 amino acids. DNA of the CDR3: TGTGCCAGCAGCCCTAACCCTTTCGACAGCCACAATGAGCAGTTCTTC. Encoded protein: CASSPNPFDSHNEQFF.

The V gene is TRBV5-1, the J gene TRBJ1-1; the D gene is possibly TRBD1 (5 bases). V was pared by 2 bases and J by 2 bases, with 10 bases between. Looked up from germline, CDR1 is SGHRS and CDR2 is YFSETQ. CDR3 length: 14 residues. The CDR3, as DNA: TGCGCCAGCAGCTTCAGGGAGGGAAACACTGAAGCTTTCTTT. It yields the protein CASSFREGNTEAFF.

The chain uses TRBV28 and TRBJ1-5; D is perhaps TRBD1 (6 bases). Trimming removed 2 bases from V and 1 base from J, with 9 bases in between. The CDR3 totals 15 residues. Germline CDR1 reads MDHEN; CDR2 reads SYDVKM. CDR3 in DNA: TGTGCCAGCAGTTTACAGGGGACAAGCAATCAGCCCCAGCATTTT. This codes for CASSLQGTSNQPQHF.

Here the CDR3 DNA reads TGCAGTGCTATCGGTGGAGATACGCAGTATTTT. Amino acids: CSAIGGDTQYF. The rearrangement joins TRBV20-1 to TRBJ2-3; no reliable D call. V shed 4 bases and J shed 5 bases, with 7 bases lying between them. This CDR3 region has 11 residues. Germline V lookup: CDR1 DFQATT, CDR2 SNEGSKA (reference sequence).

The chain has TRBV18 and TRBJ2-1, with a tentative D call TRBD2 (6 bases). V was pared by 2 bases and J by 7 bases, with 15 bases between. This CDR3 is 15 amino acids long. The V gene's germline CDR1 is KGHSH and CDR2 LQKENI. The CDR3 reads CASSPFSGLENEQFF. The DNA of the CDR3 is TGTGCCAGCTCACCATTTAGCGGTTTAGAAAATGAGCAGTTCTTC.

As for this clone: This same CDR3 is encoded by further DNA sequences in the sample. V is TRBV11-2 and J is TRBJ1-1; tentative D call: TRBD1 (6 bases). Germline V gene lookup returns CDR1 SGHAT and CDR2 FQNNGV. V dropped 0 bases and J dropped 5 bases, with 10 bases sitting between them. The CDR3 extends over 14 amino acids. CDR3 DNA: TGTGCCAGCAGCTTAGAGGGAGGGGGGACTGAAGCTTTCTTT. It encodes CASSLEGGGTEAFF.

This chain links TRBV18 with TRBJ2-7; D could derive from TRBD1 or TRBD2 (5 bases each). Germline assignment: CDR1 KGHSH and CDR2 LQKENI. The V and J ends lost 6 bases and 3 bases respectively, with 15 bases between them. The CDR3 sequence is 14 residues long. The CDR3 DNA is TGTGCCAGCTCGGCCGGGACGCTGAGCTACGAGCAGTACTTC. It is translated as CASSAGTLSYEQYF.

The chain recombines TRBV19 with TRBJ1-2; 11 nucleotides align to TRBD1. The CDR3 spans 17 residues. After removal of 3 bases from V and 4 bases from J, the junction contained 10 bases not matched to a gene. Germline loops: CDR1 LNHDA, CDR2 SQIVND (reference sequence). The DNA of the CDR3 is TGTGCCAGTAGTATTTACTTGGACAGGGGGCCGGGCTATGGCTACACCTTC. Amino acids: CASSIYLDRGPGYGYTF.

The chain couples TRBV11-2 to TRBJ1-6; D is undetermined. V shed 0 bases and J shed 0 bases, with 3 bases lying between them. The CDR3 consists of 15 residues. Germline loops: CDR1 SGHAT, CDR2 FQNNGV. The CDR3 protein is CASSLDSSYNSPLHF. The CDR3 DNA reads TGTGCCAGCAGCTTAGATAGCTCCTATAATTCACCCCTCCACTTT.

This clone was counted only a few times. CDR3 in amino acids: CASSLVGNPSSNQPQHF. The CDR3 bases are TGTGCCAGCAGCTTAGTTGGTAATCCATCTAGCAATCAGCCCCAGCATTTT. V and J are TRBV7-9 and TRBJ1-5; D is undetermined. The germline CDR1 and CDR2 sequences are SEHNR and FQNEAQ (reference sequence). Trimming shortened V by 1 base and J by 0 bases, and 13 bases separated the two germline ends. CDR3 size: 17 residues.

This clone was seen only a few times. The chain couples TRBV11-2 to TRBJ2-7, with unresolved D. The CDR3 runs to 16 residues. The germline V gene encodes CDR1 SGHAT and CDR2 FQNNGV. V was pared by 1 base and J by 0 bases, with 13 bases between. The CDR3 protein is CASSLVVYSSSYEQYF. The CDR3 nucleotides are TGTGCCAGCAGCTTAGTCGTCTACTCAAGCTCCTACGAGCAGTACTTC.

The V call is TRBV18, the J call TRBJ2-1; TRBD1 matches at 11 bases. V was clipped by 4 bases and J by 5 bases; unmatched bases: 4. The CDR3 has 15 amino acids. Germline V gene sequence: CDR1 KGHSH, CDR2 LQKENI. The CDR3 region has the DNA TGTGCCAGCTCACTCGGGACAGGGGGGAACAATGAGCAGTTCTTC. This gives the protein CASSLGTGGNNEQFF.

The chain recombines TRBV27 with TRBJ1-5, with D hard to call. The CDR3 contains 16 residues. CDR1 is MNHEY and CDR2 is SMNVEV in the germline V gene (reference sequence). The germline V and J ends were trimmed by 4 bases and 3 bases, with 16 bases remaining between them. DNA for the CDR3: TGTGCCAGCAGTTCATGGAGGGAAGGCCACAATCAGCCCCAGCATTTT. It yields the protein CASSSWREGHNQPQHF.

The gene calls are TRBV6-1 and TRBJ1-2; a weak D match, TRBD1 (6 bases). The CDR3 is 15 residues long. Trimming removed 3 bases at V and 4 bases at J, with 15 bases between. Germline CDR1 is MNHNS and CDR2 is SASEGT. The CDR3 loop is CASSDNRQGLYGYTF. CDR3 nucleotides: TGTGCCAGCAGTGACAATCGTCAGGGGCTCTATGGCTACACCTTC.